This TCR beta chain emerged from a study of cytomegalovirus exposure and HLA in healthy donors. Study as a whole: The 110 or so validation repertoires used the same platform as the 666 first-cohort repertoires, a later analysis reported.

This clone was seen a handful of times. What it binds is unknown. Method: immunoSEQ multiplex PCR; TCRdb's copy keeps in-frame clones and lacks some. The data contain about 220,000 clones, around nine tenths of them singletons. Study findings and constraints: High specificity and sensitivity for cytomegalovirus status were reported for the classifier. Cytomegalovirus-associated status was assigned to roughly 160 TCR beta chains. Most sequenced TCRs were rare (though some public TCRs occurred in many donors).

Germline CDR1 and CDR2: LNHDA and SQIVND (reference sequence). Germline trimming cut 11 bases from V and 6 bases from J; bases unmatched to any gene: 10. The CDR3 extends over 14 amino acids. The TCR sequence derives from a man between 18 and 35 years old in good health and CMV-seronegative. The chain uses TRBV19 and TRBJ1-6; 7 bases are a match to TRBD1. What was sequenced was PBMCs. CDR3: CAASPGTANSPLHF. Here the CDR3 DNA reads TGTGCCGCAAGCCCCGGGACAGCTAATTCACCCCTCCACTTT.